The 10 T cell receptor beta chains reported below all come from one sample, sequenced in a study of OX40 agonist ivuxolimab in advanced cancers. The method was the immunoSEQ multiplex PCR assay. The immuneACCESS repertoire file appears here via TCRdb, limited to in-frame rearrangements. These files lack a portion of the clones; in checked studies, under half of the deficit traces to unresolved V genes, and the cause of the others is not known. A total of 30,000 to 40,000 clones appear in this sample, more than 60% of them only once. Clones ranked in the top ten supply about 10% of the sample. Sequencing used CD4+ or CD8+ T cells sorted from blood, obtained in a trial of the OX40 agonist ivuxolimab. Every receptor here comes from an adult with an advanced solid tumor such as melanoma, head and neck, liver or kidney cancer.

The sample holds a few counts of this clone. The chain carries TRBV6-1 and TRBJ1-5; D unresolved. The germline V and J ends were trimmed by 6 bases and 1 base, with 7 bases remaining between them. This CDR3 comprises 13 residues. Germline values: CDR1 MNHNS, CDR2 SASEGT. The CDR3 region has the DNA TGTGCCAGCAGCCCTGGGAGCAATCAGCCCCAGCATTTT. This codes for CASSPGSNQPQHF.

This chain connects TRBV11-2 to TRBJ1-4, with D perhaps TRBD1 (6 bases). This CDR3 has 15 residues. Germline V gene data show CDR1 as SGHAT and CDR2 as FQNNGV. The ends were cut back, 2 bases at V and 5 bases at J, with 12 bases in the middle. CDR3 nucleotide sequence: TGTGCCAGCAGCTTAATTATTACAGGGAATGAAAAACTGTTTTTT. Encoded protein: CASSLIITGNEKLFF.

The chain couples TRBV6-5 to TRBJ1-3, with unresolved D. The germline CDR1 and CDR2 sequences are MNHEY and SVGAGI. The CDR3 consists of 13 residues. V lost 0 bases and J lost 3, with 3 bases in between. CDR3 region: CASSYSNGNTIYF. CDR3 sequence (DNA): TGTGCCAGCAGTTACTCGAATGGAAACACCATATATTTT.

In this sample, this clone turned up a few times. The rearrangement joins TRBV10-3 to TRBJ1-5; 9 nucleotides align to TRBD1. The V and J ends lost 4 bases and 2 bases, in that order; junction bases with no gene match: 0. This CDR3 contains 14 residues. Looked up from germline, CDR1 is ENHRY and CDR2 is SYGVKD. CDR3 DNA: TGTGCCATCAGTGGGACAGGGGGCAATCAGCCCCAGCATTTT. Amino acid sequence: CAISGTGGNQPQHF.

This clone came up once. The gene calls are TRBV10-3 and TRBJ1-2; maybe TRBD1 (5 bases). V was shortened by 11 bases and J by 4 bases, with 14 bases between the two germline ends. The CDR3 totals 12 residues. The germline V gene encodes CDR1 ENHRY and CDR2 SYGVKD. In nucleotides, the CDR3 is TGTGCCTCCCGGGGGGGGACCTATGGCTACACCTTC. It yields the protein CASRGGTYGYTF.

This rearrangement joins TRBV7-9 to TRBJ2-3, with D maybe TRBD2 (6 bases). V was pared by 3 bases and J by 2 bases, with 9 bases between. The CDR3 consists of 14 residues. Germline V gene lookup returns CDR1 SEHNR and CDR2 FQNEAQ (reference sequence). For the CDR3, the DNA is TGTGCCAGCAGCTTTGGCGGGGCCACAGATACGCAGTATTTT. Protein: CASSFGGATDTQYF.

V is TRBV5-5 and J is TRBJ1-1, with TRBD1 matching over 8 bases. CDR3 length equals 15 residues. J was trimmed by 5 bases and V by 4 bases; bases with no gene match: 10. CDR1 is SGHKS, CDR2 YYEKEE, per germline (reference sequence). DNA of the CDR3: TGTGCCAGCAGCATAGGGGGACAGGTTTATACTGAAGCTTTCTTT. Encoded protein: CASSIGGQVYTEAFF.

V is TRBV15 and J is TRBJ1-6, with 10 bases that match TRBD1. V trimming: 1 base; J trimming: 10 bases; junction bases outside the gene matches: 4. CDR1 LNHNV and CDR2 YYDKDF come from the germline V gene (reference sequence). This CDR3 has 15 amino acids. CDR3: CATSRGDRGVSPLHF. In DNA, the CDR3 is TGTGCCACCAGCAGAGGGGACAGGGGTGTCTCACCCCTCCACTTT.

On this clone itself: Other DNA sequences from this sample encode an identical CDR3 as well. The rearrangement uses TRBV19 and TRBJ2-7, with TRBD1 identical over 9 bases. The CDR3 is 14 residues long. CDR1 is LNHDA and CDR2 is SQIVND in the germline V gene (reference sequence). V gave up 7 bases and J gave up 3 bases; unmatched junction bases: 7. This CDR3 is CASTPTGGIYEQYF. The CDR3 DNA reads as TGTGCCAGTACCCCGACAGGGGGGATCTACGAGCAGTACTTC.

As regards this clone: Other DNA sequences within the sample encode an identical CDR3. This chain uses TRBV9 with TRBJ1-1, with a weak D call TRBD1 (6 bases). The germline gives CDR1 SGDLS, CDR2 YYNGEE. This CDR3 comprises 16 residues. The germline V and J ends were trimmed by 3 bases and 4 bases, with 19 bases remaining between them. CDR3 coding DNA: TGTGCCAGCAGCGAGGGGGGTGGAGGCTTAGGCACTGAAGCTTTCTTT. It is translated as CASSEGGGGLGTEAFF.